This T cell receptor (beta chain) is from a study of tumor and adjacent non-tumor tissue in lung cancer. The template was RNA from unsorted bulk tissue. Distant lung tissue was collected more than 3 cm away from the tumor edge. TCRbeta libraries were built with three rounds of nested PCR, modified from ARM-PCR. TCRdb re-derived calls from the multiplex PCR reads in MiXCR, one entry per CDR3 protein. The data hold more than 85,000 distinct CDR3 sequences, with roughly two thirds observed a single time. At least ten counts were recorded for this clonotype. The CDR3 is made up of 14 amino acids. Germline V gene sequence: CDR1 SGHVS, CDR2 FQNEAQ. Trimming cost V 5 bases and J 2 bases; bases outside gene matches: 5.

The clonotype originates from a man between 60 and 75 years old with non-small cell lung cancer. The sample consisted of distant non-tumor lung tissue. V and J are TRBV7-8 and TRBJ1-1; TRBD1 aligns across 7 bases. CDR3 region: CASSDRTGNTEAFF. CDR3 bases: TGTGCCAGCAGCGATAGGACAGGCAACACTGAAGCTTTCTTT.